This entry is about one TCR beta chain. This entry comes from a study of control samples from healthy donors and cancer patients. The germline V gene has CDR1 SGHTA and CDR2 FQGNSA. V was pared by 5 bases and J by 2 bases, with 13 bases between. This CDR3 has 15 amino acids. Repertoires were generated with immunoSEQ multiplex PCR, while TCRdb's copy carries only in-frame clones and drops some. The sample holds roughly 450,000 clones, approximately 92% seen once. Specimen: PBMCs. The J gene is TRBJ2-1, the V gene TRBV7-2; D is undetermined. The TCR comes from a man aged 35-49 years with head and neck cancer. This CDR3 reads CASSPRALPYNEQFF. CDR3 bases: TGTGCCAGCAGCCCCCGGGCCTTGCCCTACAATGAGCAGTTCTTC.